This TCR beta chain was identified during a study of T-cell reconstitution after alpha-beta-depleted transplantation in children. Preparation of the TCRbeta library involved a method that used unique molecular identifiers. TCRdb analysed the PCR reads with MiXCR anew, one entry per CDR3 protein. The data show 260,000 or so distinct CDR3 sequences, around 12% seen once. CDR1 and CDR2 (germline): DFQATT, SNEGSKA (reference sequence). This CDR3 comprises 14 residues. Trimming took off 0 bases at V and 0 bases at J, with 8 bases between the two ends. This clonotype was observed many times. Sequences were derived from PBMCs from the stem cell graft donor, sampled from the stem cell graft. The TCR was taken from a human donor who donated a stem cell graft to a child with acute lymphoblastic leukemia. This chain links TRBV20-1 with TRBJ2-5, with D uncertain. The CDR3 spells CSARDKGYQETQYF. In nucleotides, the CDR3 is TGCAGTGCTAGAGATAAAGGGTACCAAGAGACCCAGTACTTC.